These T cell receptor beta chains were read from a single sample in a study of CD8+ T cells in alopecia areata. TCRdb keeps only in-frame clones here, not all; method: immunoSEQ multiplex PCR. The sample has approximately 140,000 clones, roughly 50% seen once. The specimen was CD4+ T cells sorted from blood. The receptors stem from a human donor with alopecia areata. CDR3s include the opening cysteine and the closing phenylalanine or tryptophan. A D gene is named only where the DNA matches it firmly. The size field is filled for only some rows; it gives once, few, many or a size class.

size	D	V	J	CDR3	DNA
.	TRBD1	TRBV6-1	TRBJ2-1	CASIWDRPSGEQFF	TGTGCCAGCATTTGGGACAGGCCATCAGGCGAGCAGTTCTTC
.	.	TRBV10-3	TRBJ1-1	CAAASQVNTEAFF	TGTGCCGCCGCTTCACAGGTGAACACTGAAGCTTTCTTT
.	TRBD2	TRBV29-1	TRBJ2-3	CSGDWSGSGVDTQYF	TGCAGCGGAGACTGGAGCGGGAGCGGAGTGGATACGCAGTATTTT
.	.	TRBV30	TRBJ2-1	CAWSGGGYEQFF	TGTGCCTGGAGCGGAGGGGGGTATGAGCAGTTCTTC
.	.	TRBV9	TRBJ2-5	CASSAGDTETQYF	TGTGCCAGCAGCGCCGGGGACACCGAGACCCAGTACTTC
.	.	TRBV27	TRBJ1-3	CASSYPGNTIYF	TGTGCCAGCAGTTACCCTGGAAACACCATATATTTT
.	.	TRBV2	TRBJ2-6	CASSAGANVLTF	TGTGCCAGCAGTGCTGGGGCCAACGTCCTGACTTTC
.	.	TRBV29-1	TRBJ2-5	CSVETAGRETQYF	TGCAGCGTTGAAACGGCAGGGAGGGAGACCCAGTACTTC
.	.	TRBV5-1	TRBJ1-4	CASSFSAANEKLFF	TGCGCCAGCAGCTTCTCAGCGGCTAATGAAAAACTGTTTTTT
.	.	TRBV25-1	TRBJ1-2	CASSVNYGYTF	TGTGCCAGCAGTGTTAACTATGGCTACACCTTC
.	TRBD2	TRBV29-1	TRBJ2-1	CSVVPGLAGGPLGEQFF	TGCAGCGTTGTCCCGGGACTAGCGGGAGGGCCGCTAGGTGAGCAGTTCTTC
.	.	TRBV29-1	TRBJ1-1	CSVEGRAKTEAFF	TGCAGCGTTGAAGGTAGGGCCAAGACTGAAGCTTTCTTT
.	.	TRBV29-1	TRBJ1-1	CSVEGRANTEAFF	TGCAGCGTTGAAGGCAGGGCCAACACTGAAGCTTTCTTT
few	TRBD1	TRBV5-1	TRBJ2-5	CASSLDRPGRQYF	TGCGCCAGCAGCCTGGACAGGCCGGGGCGCCAGTACTTC
.	TRBD2	TRBV5-1	TRBJ2-1	CASNEREAHNEQFF	TGCGCCAGCAATGAGCGGGAGGCCCACAATGAGCAGTTCTTC
few	TRBD2	TRBV9	TRBJ2-1	CASSVGLAGVNEQFF	TGTGCCAGCAGCGTCGGACTAGCGGGAGTTAATGAGCAGTTCTTC
few	.	TRBV20-1	TRBJ2-1	CSARRNEQFF	TGCAGTGCCCGAAGGAATGAGCAGTTCTTC
.	.	TRBV5-1	TRBJ2-1	CASSPLTVNNEQFF	TGCGCCAGCAGCCCCCTGACAGTAAACAATGAGCAGTTCTTC
.	.	TRBV28	TRBJ1-2	CASSRDKNYGYTF	TGTGCCAGCAGTCGGGACAAGAACTATGGCTACACCTTC
.	.	TRBV29-1	TRBJ2-5	CTPWVQGTQYF	TGCACCCCTTGGGTACAGGGGACCCAGTACTTC
few	.	TRBV29-1	TRBJ2-7	CSVELGGHPYEQYF	TGCAGCGTTGAACTCGGGGGCCACCCTTACGAGCAGTACTTC
few	.	TRBV9	TRBJ1-4	CASSETGTANEKLFF	TGTGCCAGCAGCGAAACCGGGACGGCTAATGAAAAACTGTTTTTT
once	TRBD2	TRBV28	TRBJ2-4	CASRPNRAGGFIQYF	TGTGCCAGCAGACCTAACCGAGCGGGAGGGTTCATTCAGTACTTC
few	.	TRBV4-1	TRBJ1-1	CASSHNTNTEAFF	TGCGCCAGCAGCCACAATACGAACACTGAAGCTTTCTTT
.	TRBD2	TRBV4-1	TRBJ2-2	CASSRSSGTSANTGELFF	TGCGCCAGCAGCCGTAGTTCCGGTACTAGCGCCAACACCGGGGAGCTGTTTTTT
few	.	TRBV5-1	TRBJ1-5	CASSPGHSNQPQHF	TGCGCCAGCAGCCCAGGACACTCCAATCAGCCCCAGCATTTT
many	.	TRBV4-1	TRBJ2-1	CASSEAGGSSYNEQFF	TGCGCCAGCAGTGAGGCCGGGGGAAGCTCCTACAATGAGCAGTTCTTC
few	.	TRBV5-8	TRBJ2-1	CASSSYNEQFF	TGTGCCAGCAGCTCCTACAATGAGCAGTTCTTC
.	.	TRBV29-1	TRBJ1-1	CSGSQLGVGTEAFF	TGCAGCGGTTCGCAACTCGGGGTAGGGACTGAAGCTTTCTTT
few	TRBD1	TRBV5-1	TRBJ2-7	CASSLAGTAYEQYF	TGCGCCAGCAGCTTGGCCGGGACAGCCTACGAGCAGTACTTC
.	.	TRBV30	TRBJ2-1	CAWQVGGPSYNEQFF	TGTGCCTGGCAAGTCGGCGGCCCCTCCTACAATGAGCAGTTCTTC
.	.	TRBV29-1	TRBJ1-1	CSAIFRGTEAFF	TGCAGCGCCATTTTCAGGGGCACTGAAGCTTTCTTT
.	.	TRBV30	TRBJ1-2	CAWSDPGTTYGYTF	TGTGCCTGGAGTGATCCCGGGACAACCTATGGCTACACCTTC
.	.	TRBV11-3	TRBJ2-7	CASNSGARDYEQYF	TGTGCCAGTAACTCGGGAGCCCGGGACTACGAGCAGTACTTC
few	.	TRBV19	TRBJ2-1	CASSIPTREAEQFF	TGTGCCAGTAGTATTCCCACCAGGGAGGCTGAGCAGTTCTTC
few	TRBD1	TRBV7-2	TRBJ1-2	CASSFSGQGDGYTF	TGTGCCAGCAGCTTTTCGGGACAGGGGGATGGCTACACCTTC
once	.	TRBV28	TRBJ2-1	CASGSSYNEQFF	TGTGCCAGTGGTAGCTCCTACAATGAGCAGTTCTTC
once	.	TRBV6-8	TRBJ2-7	CASRRSYEQYF	TGTGCCAGCAGGCGGTCCTACGAGCAGTACTTC
.	TRBD2	TRBV5-4	TRBJ2-1	CASTASGRFYNEQFF	TGTGCCAGCACCGCTAGCGGGAGGTTCTACAATGAGCAGTTCTTC
few	.	TRBV23-1	TRBJ2-1	CASSQSSSPALYNEQFF	TGCGCCAGCAGTCAATCGAGTTCCCCTGCGCTCTACAATGAGCAGTTCTTC
.	.	TRBV4-1	TRBJ2-6	CASSHPRRSGNSGANVLTF	TGCGCCAGCAGCCACCCAAGGAGGTCGGGAAACTCTGGGGCCAACGTCCTGACTTTC
few	.	TRBV5-1	TRBJ1-4	CASSLGQRIATNEKLFF	TGCGCCAGCAGCTTGGGGCAGAGAATTGCAACTAATGAAAAACTGTTTTTT
.	.	TRBV6-5	TRBJ2-3	CASRTSSTDTQYF	TGTGCCAGCAGAACTAGCAGCACAGATACGCAGTATTTT
.	TRBD2	TRBV5-1	TRBJ2-3	CASSQSSTGLGHDKYF	TGCGCCAGCAGTCAATCATCAACCGGACTAGGGCATGATAAGTATTTT
.	.	TRBV29-1	TRBJ2-5	CSVENPLPQTQYF	TGCAGCGTTGAAAACCCCCTGCCCCAGACCCAGTACTTC
.	.	TRBV30	TRBJ2-2	CAWSVKGGIGTGELFF	TGTGCCTGGAGTGTAAAGGGCGGGATCGGAACCGGGGAGCTGTTTTTT